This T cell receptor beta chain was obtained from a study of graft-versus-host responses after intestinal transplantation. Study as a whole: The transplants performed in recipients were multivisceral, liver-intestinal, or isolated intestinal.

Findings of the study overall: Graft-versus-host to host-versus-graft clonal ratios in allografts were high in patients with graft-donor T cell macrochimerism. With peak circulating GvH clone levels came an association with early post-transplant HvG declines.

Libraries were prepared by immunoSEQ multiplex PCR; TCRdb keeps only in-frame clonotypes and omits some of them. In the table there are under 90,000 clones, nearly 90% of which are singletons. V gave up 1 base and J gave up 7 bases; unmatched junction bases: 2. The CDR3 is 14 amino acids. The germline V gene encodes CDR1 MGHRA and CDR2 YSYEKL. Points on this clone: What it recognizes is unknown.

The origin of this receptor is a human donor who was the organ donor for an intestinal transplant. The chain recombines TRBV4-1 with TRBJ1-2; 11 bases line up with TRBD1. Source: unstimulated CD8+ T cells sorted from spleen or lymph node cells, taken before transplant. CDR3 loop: CASSQGTGGSGYTF. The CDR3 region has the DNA TGCGCCAGCAGCCAAGGGACAGGGGGCTCTGGCTACACCTTC.